This TCR beta chain was captured by sequencing in a study of T cells in Graves' hyperthyroidism and ophthalmopathy. Study conclusions and caveats: Stable hyperthyroidism and ophthalmopathy were separated using 13 V-J signatures.

This clonotype was detected ten times or more. Antigen unknown. The study excluded patients with uncontrolled infection, other autoimmune disease, pregnancy or lactation. Preceding any ophthalmopathy symptoms, the blood sample dates from first hyperthyroidism diagnosis. Fresh peripheral blood, 10 ml, yielded the PBMCs. TCR beta CDR3 regions were amplified from RNA transcripts. TCR CDR3 underwent first-round RT-PCR with the HTBI primer set. TCRdb reprocessed the multiplex PCR reads via MiXCR and lists one record per CDR3 protein. The table has around 700,000 distinct CDR3 sequences, 18% seen once. Material: blood. The clonotype comes from a woman aged 45-65 years with Graves' hyperthyroidism that later progressed to Graves' ophthalmopathy.

The CDR3 reads CASSLDGGAAFF. CDR3 sequence (DNA): TGTGCCAGCAGCTTAGACGGGGGCGCCGCTTTCTTT. The V and J genes are TRBV7-8 and TRBJ1-1; the D gene is possibly TRBD1 (6 bases). Trimming took off 1 base at V and 11 bases at J, with 11 bases between the two ends. CDR1 and CDR2 from the germline V gene are SGHVS and FQNEAQ. The CDR3 is 12 amino acids.